Below, 10 T cell receptor beta chains from the same sample are listed, as sequenced in a study of tumor-infiltrating lymphocytes in primary liver carcinoma. Unsorted whole blood yielded the blood RNA, and germline DNA was also extracted. TCR beta cDNA was prepared out of approximately 500 ng total RNA by means of a constant-region primer. Each TCR beta library was derived from three nested multiplex PCR rounds that employed slightly modified ARM-PCR. TRBV1-TRBV30 forward and Cbeta reverse primers drove the first two roughly 10-cycle rounds. TCRdb redid the calling of the multiplex PCR reads with MiXCR, one entry per CDR3 protein. The sample holds some 180,000 distinct CDR3 sequences; about 60% are singletons and the top ten take under 75%. The sequenced sample was peripheral blood. Every receptor here comes from a man in his forties with primary liver carcinoma and hepatitis B virus infection.

In the case of this clonotype: The missing conserved phenylalanine or tryptophan at the end of this CDR3 makes a read error likely. The V call is TRBV12-3 or TRBV12-4, the J call TRBJ2-1; D not certain. Trimming removed 4 bases from V and 8 bases from J, with 6 bases in between. The CDR3 is made up of 11 amino acids. CDR3 in amino acids: CASSSGDEQFI. CDR3 nucleotide sequence: TGTGCCAGCAGTTCCGGCGATGAGCAGTTCATC.

Comments on this clonotype: A much more abundant neighbour one base away suggests this may be a read error. V usage is TRBV11-2 and J usage is TRBJ2-7; D uncertain. The CDR3 sequence is 13 residues long. Per the germline V gene, CDR1 is SGHAT and CDR2 is FQNNGV. CDR3 sequence: CVSSLGAYYEQYF. CDR3 DNA sequence: TGTGTCAGCAGCTTGGGTGCCTACTACGAGCAGTACTTC.

This clonotype was seen a few times. The chain is built from TRBV12-3 or TRBV12-4 and TRBJ2-2; D is tentatively TRBD1 or TRBD2 (5 bases each). The CDR3 contains 14 residues. V lost 6 bases and J lost 4, with 12 bases in between. The CDR3 loop reads CASSPRGGTGELFF. Written as DNA, the CDR3 is TGTGCCAGCAGCCCCCGGGGCGGCACCGGGGAGCTGTTTTTT.

This clonotype showed up just a few times. V and J are TRBV12-3 or TRBV12-4 and TRBJ2-2; the match to TRBD2 covers 7 bases. The CDR3 spans 15 residues. V lost 1 base and J lost 4; bases outside the gene matches: 3. The CDR3 nucleotides read TGTGCCAGCAGTTTAGTAGTAGCGGGCACCGGGGAGCTGTTTTTT. Its protein product is CASSLVVAGTGELFF.

This clonotype was seen repeatedly, ten times or more. This rearrangement joins TRBV29-1 to TRBJ2-2, with D possibly TRBD1 on 5 matching bases. There are 13 residues in the CDR3. The V and J ends lost 3 bases and 2 bases respectively, with 7 bases between them. The germline gives CDR1 SQVTM, CDR2 ANQGSEA. CDR3 residues: CSVDRDNTGELFF. CDR3 in DNA: TGCAGCGTTGACAGGGATAACACCGGGGAGCTGTTTTTT.

Comment on this clonotype: A junction boundary mismatches the germline segment, possibly from a read error. V is TRBV11-2 and J is TRBJ2-4; 8 bases map to TRBD2. Germline lookup yields CDR1 SGHAT and CDR2 FQNNGV. The CDR3 extends over 16 amino acids. The CDR3, as DNA: TGTGCCAGCAGCTTAGCGGGAGGGCCCGTCAAAAACATTCGGTACTTC. Its translation is CASSLAGGPVKNIRYF.

Remarks on this clonotype: A read error may account for a junction end that differs from germline. This rearrangement joins TRBV5-1 to TRBJ1-1; D not resolved. CDR1 is SGHRS, CDR2 YFSETQ, per germline. There are 15 residues in the CDR3. CDR3 residues: CTSSLTSALNTEAFF. CDR3 in DNA: TGCACCAGCAGCTTGACTTCAGCTTTGAACACTGAAGCTTTCTTT.

The V gene is TRBV4-1, the J gene TRBJ2-7; 9 bases map to TRBD2. CDR3 size: 17 residues. Germline V gives CDR1 MGHRA, CDR2 YSYEKL. V shed 0 bases and J 4 bases; nucleotides not matched to a gene: 10. The CDR3 loop is CASSQDRASGMRYEQYF. The DNA of the CDR3 is TGCGCCAGCAGCCAAGATAGGGCTAGCGGGATGAGGTACGAGCAGTACTTC.

The rearrangement links TRBV4-2 to TRBJ2-7, with 12 bases fitting TRBD2. The CDR3 length is 14 residues. Trimming removed 8 bases from V and 6 bases from J; junction bases left unmatched: 8. CDR1 LGHNA and CDR2 YNFKEQ come from the germline V gene. Here the CDR3 reads CASARLAGDAEQYF. DNA of the CDR3: TGTGCCAGCGCCCGACTAGCGGGAGACGCCGAGCAGTACTTC.

This clonotype was seen just once. This rearrangement joins TRBV15 to TRBJ1-4; D is perhaps TRBD1 (5 bases). Germline lookup yields CDR1 LNHNV and CDR2 YYDKDF (reference sequence). Trimming removed 5 bases from V and 10 bases from J, with 20 bases in between. The CDR3 has 15 residues. CDR3 DNA: TGTGCCACCAGCCCGATGGGAGAAGGAAGGGGAAAACTGTTTTTT. Protein: CATSPMGEGRGKLFF. The entire variable domain, with the rest obtained from reference TRBV15 and TRBJ1-4, is as follows: DAMVIQNPRYQVTQFGKPVTLSCSQTLNHNVMYWYQQKSSQAPKLLFHYYDKDFNNEADTPDNFQSRRPNTSFCFLDIRSPGLGDTAMYLCATSPMGEGRGKLFFGSGTQLSVL.